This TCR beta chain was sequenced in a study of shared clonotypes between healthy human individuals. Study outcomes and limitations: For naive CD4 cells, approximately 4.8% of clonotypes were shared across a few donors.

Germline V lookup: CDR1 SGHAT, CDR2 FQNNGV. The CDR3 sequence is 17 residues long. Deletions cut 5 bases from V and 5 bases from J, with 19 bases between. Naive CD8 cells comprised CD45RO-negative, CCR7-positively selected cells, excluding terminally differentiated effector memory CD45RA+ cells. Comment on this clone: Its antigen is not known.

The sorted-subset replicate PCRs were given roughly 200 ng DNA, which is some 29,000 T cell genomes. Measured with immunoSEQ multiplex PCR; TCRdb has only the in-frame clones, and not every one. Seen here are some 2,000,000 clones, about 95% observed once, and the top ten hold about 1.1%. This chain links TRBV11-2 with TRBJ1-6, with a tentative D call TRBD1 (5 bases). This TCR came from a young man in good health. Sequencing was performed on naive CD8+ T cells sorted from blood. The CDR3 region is CASSIAPGSLNNSPLHF. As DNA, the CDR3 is TGTGCCAGCAGCATTGCCCCAGGGAGTTTGAATAATTCACCCCTCCACTTT.